This T cell receptor (beta chain) was identified in a study of identifying expanded T cells in peripheral blood. General study points: Technical replicates showed around 1.2 changed clones; roughly two weeks 15 to 20; four weeks 19. Two-week clone count variance significantly increased as total template count grew.

No infections or other immune events were documented during collection. The CDR3 sequence is 13 residues long. Germline assignment: CDR1 MNHNS and CDR2 SASEGT. V dropped 7 bases and J dropped 4 bases, with 11 bases sitting between them. This clone came up once. As yet, its antigen is unknown. Using immunoSEQ multiplex PCR, the repertoire was profiled, and TCRdb retains in-frame clones only, with some absent. The sample consists of more than 85,000 clones, roughly 90% of them appearing once. This TCR was recovered from a person aged 18-70 years in good health. The sequencing sample was made of blood. The chain links TRBV6-1 to TRBJ2-1, with D hard to call. In DNA, the CDR3 is TGTGCCAGCACCCCTAGTGGGTACAATGAGCAGTTCTTC. This translates into CASTPSGYNEQFF.